This is a list of T cell receptor beta chains from one sample in a study of patients and donors after allogeneic stem cell transplantation. From the RT-PCR reads, TCRdb called clonotypes with MiXCR, one entry per CDR3 protein. The sample holds about 960,000 distinct CDR3 sequences; about a sixth are singletons and the top ten take roughly 6.4%. The specimen was blood, either unsorted or a sorted T cell fraction (not recorded which). Source of these receptors: a human donor who was either an allogeneic HSCT recipient or a stem cell or donor lymphocyte infusion donor (not recorded which). It is not recorded whose cells these are; they may come from a transplant donor. The CDR3 runs from the conserved cysteine through the conserved F or W. D genes are given only for firm matches. Size is stated for part of the rows, as once, few or many counts, or as a class when the clone is expanded.

j_call d_call clone_size v_call cdr3_aa cdr3_nt
TRBJ1-1 - - TRBV27 CASSLLRGASSEAFF TGTGCCAGCAGTTTATTGCGTGGGGCCAGTTCTGAAGCTTTCTTT
TRBJ1-4 - few TRBV7-7 CASSPYLGEKLFF TGTGCCAGCAGCCCTTACCTTGGTGAAAAACTGTTTTTT
TRBJ2-5 TRBD2 - TRBV20-1 CSASGRAFHETQYF TGCAGTGCTAGCGGGAGGGCTTTCCACGAGACCCAGTACTTC
TRBJ1-4 - few TRBV27 CASGTENEKLFF TGTGCCAGCGGCACAGAGAATGAAAAACTGTTTTTT
TRBJ2-3 TRBD1 few TRBV9 CASSVGQGENTDTQYF TGTGCCAGCAGCGTAGGACAGGGGGAGAACACAGATACGCAGTATTTT
TRBJ1-1 - - TRBV30 CAWSVAPQDPRPMNTEAFF TGTGCCTGGAGTGTTGCACCCCAGGACCCCCGCCCCATGAACACTGAAGCTTTCTTT
TRBJ1-4 - many TRBV4-2 CASSQGLTNEKLFF TGTGCCAGCAGCCAAGGACTAACTAATGAAAAACTGTTTTTT
TRBJ1-2 - - TRBV7-2 CASKRGYLGYGYTF TGTGCCAGCAAGAGGGGGTATCTCGGCTATGGCTACACCTTC
TRBJ2-7 - few TRBV12-3/TRBV12-4 CASSEGHTYEQYF TGTGCCAGCAGTGAGGGACACACCTACGAGCAGTACTTC
TRBJ1-1 - - TRBV20-1 CSANDRTEAFF TGCAGTGCTAACGACAGGACTGAAGCTTTCTTT
TRBJ1-1 - - TRBV6-5 CAGSYINPGASTEAFF TGTGCCGGCAGTTACATTAACCCGGGGGCCAGCACTGAAGCTTTCTTT